The TCR beta chain described here comes from a study of untreated major depressive disorder. The study, taken as a whole, reports: A comparatively small sample limits the generalizability of these findings. CD4+ T cells from depressed patients used TRBV05-01 (Vbeta 5.1) more often than controls.

With regard to this clone: Its antigen is not identified.

Controls scored 5 or less on a depressive symptom inventory and never had mood disorders. The V end was cut by 7 bases, the J end by 6 bases, with 19 bases between. This CDR3 comprises 14 residues. In germline, CDR1 is SGHVS, CDR2 FQNEAQ. The assay was immunoSEQ multiplex PCR, and TCRdb's table has in-frame clones only and misses some. The sample lists about 21,000 clones, about nine tenths occurring once. The chain joins TRBV7-8 to TRBJ2-7; unclear D gene. Sequencing used CD4+ T cells from PBMCs. This TCR derives from a woman aged 40 to 49 in good health. CDR3 loop: CASTVFGLLGEQYF. The CDR3 DNA reads as TGTGCCAGCACCGTTTTCGGGCTATTGGGCGAGCAGTACTTC.